This T cell receptor (beta chain) came from a study of CD8 T cells in Susac syndrome. Sequencing of TCR beta was performed on blood CD8+ and CD4+ T cells. An input of about 0.5 to 1 ug of RNA was subjected to reverse transcription using random hexamers. Multiplex immunoSEQ PCR targeted 54 Vbeta and 13 Jbeta TCR beta segments. Each CDR3 protein is one row after TCRdb ran MiXCR on the immunoSEQ multiplex PCR reads. The data show 170,000 or so distinct CDR3 sequences, approximately 93% seen once. The CDR3 contains 15 residues. The V and J ends lost 6 bases and 2 bases respectively, with 17 bases between them. CDR1 is SGHRS, CDR2 YFSETQ, per germline.

Sequencing used CD4+ T cells from PBMCs. This TCR derives from a human donor with multiple sclerosis. V gene TRBV5-1 combines with J gene TRBJ1-1, with D possibly matching TRBD1 (5 bases). The CDR3 DNA follows: TGCGCCAGCAACCCGCGGGAGGGGATCAACACTGAAGCTTTCTTT. This codes for CASNPREGINTEAFF.